One and the same sample provided the 16 T cell receptor beta chains below, sequenced in a study of vaccination and CD4 T cells after COVID-19 (dated by TCRdb to the early 2020s). For these TCRs, the target antigens are not known. Taken with the paper, the label for treatment or condition translates to: approximately 9-day PBMC culture with coronavirus spike peptide pools or control peptides (ViraFEST assay). Libraries came from PCR. The sample was run on an Illumina iSeq 100. DNA from cultured CD4+ T cells was subjected to TCR sequencing with the Oncomine TCR Beta short-read assay at the Johns Hopkins FTIC core. TCRdb passed the public sequencing reads through fastp at Q25 and MiXCR, retaining productive beta sequences. Rows merge per CDR3 protein into single entries with the most common DNA and genes. This sample gives approximately 14,000 distinct CDR3 sequences in total; 73% of them show up just once. In total, the top ten clones hold around 9.9% of the sample.

Sequencing input: CD4+ T cells from blood, cultured in vitro. The receptors were sampled from a human donor who had recovered from COVID-19.

This clonotype was observed a handful of times. The chain is built from TRBV5-1 and TRBJ2-3; 8 bases match TRBD2. This CDR3 comprises 16 residues. J gave up 3 bases and V 6 bases, and 12 bases lay outside the gene matches. CDR1 and CDR2 (germline): SGHRS, YFSETQ. The CDR3 DNA reads TGCGCCAGCAAACGGGCTTCGGCGGGAGGAACAGATACGCAGTATTTT. Protein sequence: CASKRASAGGTDTQYF.

The count of this clonotype is one. The chain uses TRBV6-1 and TRBJ1-5, with D uncertain. Germline V lookup: CDR1 MNHNS, CDR2 SASEGT. Deletions cut 5 bases from V and 3 bases from J, with 8 bases between. CDR3 length: 13 amino acids. This CDR3 reads CASSPRYNQPQHF. CDR3 nucleotides: TGTGCCAGCAGTCCCAGATACAATCAGCCCCAGCATTTT.

The CDR3 loop is CATEGTGYIDTQYF. Written as DNA, the CDR3 is TGTGCCACTGAAGGGACAGGTTATATAGATACGCAGTATTTT. V is TRBV24-1 and J is TRBJ2-3, with TRBD1 matching over 8 bases. Trimming took 10 bases from V and 5 from J; bases not matched to a gene: 10. Looked up from germline, CDR1 is KGHDR and CDR2 is SFDVKD. CDR3 length equals 14 residues.

V is TRBV20-1 and J is TRBJ2-7; TRBD2 might be the D (7 bases). V was shortened by 3 bases and J by 3 bases, with 15 bases between the two germline ends. The CDR3 extends over 14 amino acids. The germline gives CDR1 DFQATT, CDR2 SNEGSKA (reference sequence). The CDR3 region has the DNA TGCAGTGCTAGGGGGGGGGCACCCCTCTACGAGCAGTACTTC. It is translated as CSARGGAPLYEQYF.

The chain couples TRBV5-4 to TRBJ1-1; 8 bases agree with TRBD1. The junction had 8 bases not matched to a gene; V was cut back by 0 bases and J by 4 bases. This CDR3 spans 16 amino acids. Germline V gene sequence: CDR1 SGHNT, CDR2 YYREEE (reference sequence). For the CDR3, the DNA is TGTGCCAGCAGCTTGGGGACAGGGCGAGGGGGCACTGAAGCTTTCTTT. This encodes CASSLGTGRGGTEAFF.

This clonotype was observed a few times. This chain uses TRBV6-1 with TRBJ2-7; 12 bases agree with TRBD2. V gave up 6 bases and J gave up 3 bases; unmatched junction bases: 9. The CDR3 is made up of 16 amino acids. The germline gives CDR1 MNHNS, CDR2 SASEGT. The chain's CDR3 is CASSGGLAGGVYEQYF. The CDR3 DNA reads TGTGCCAGCAGCGGCGGGCTAGCGGGAGGGGTCTACGAGCAGTACTTC.

This chain joins TRBV20-1 and TRBJ1-5, with TRBD1 matching 7 bases. V lost 3 bases and J lost 6; bases outside the gene matches: 11. Germline CDR1 and CDR2: DFQATT and SNEGSKA (reference sequence). CDR3 size: 15 residues. CDR3 sequence: CSARAVTGFSQPQHF. CDR3 DNA: TGCAGTGCTAGGGCCGTGACAGGGTTTAGTCAGCCCCAGCATTTT.

The chain couples TRBV25-1 to TRBJ2-7; weak D call: TRBD1 (6 bases). The CDR3 runs 16 residues. Looked up from germline, CDR1 is MGHDK and CDR2 is SYGVNS. V was clipped by 3 bases and J by 5 bases, with 20 bases between them. CDR3 nucleotides: TGTGCCAGCAGTGATTCCCGCACAGGGTCCCCCCACGAGCAGTACTTC. Protein: CASSDSRTGSPHEQYF.

The chain couples TRBV6-1 to TRBJ2-3, with a possible D match to TRBD1 (6 bases). Germline CDR1 and CDR2: MNHNS and SASEGT. This CDR3 is built from 11 residues. V gave up 9 bases and J gave up 6 bases, with 10 bases separating them. CDR3 residues: CASSRGDTQYF. For the CDR3, the DNA is TGTGCCAGTTCTAGGGGGGATACGCAGTATTTT.

The gene calls are TRBV7-2 and TRBJ1-1, with a weak D call TRBD1 (5 bases). The CDR3 runs to 14 residues. Germline CDR1 and CDR2: SGHTA and FQGNSA. V lost 5 bases, J lost 6 bases, and 16 bases lay in between. DNA of the CDR3: TGTGCCAGCAGCACGTACAGGTTAGGTGCTGAAGCTTTCTTT. It translates to CASSTYRLGAEAFF.

In its sample, this clonotype was seen a few times. The chain joins TRBV5-1 to TRBJ2-7; 10 bases are a match to TRBD1. The CDR3 extends over 16 amino acids. The ends lost 2 bases at V and 5 bases at J; junction bases unmatched: 10. Germline CDR1 SGHRS, CDR2 YFSETQ. The CDR3 here is CASSFQDRGYGHEQYF. For the CDR3, the DNA is TGCGCCAGCAGCTTCCAGGACAGGGGGTATGGGCACGAGCAGTACTTC.

The genes are TRBV5-1 and TRBJ1-2; D is possibly TRBD1 (5 bases). The CDR3 length is 13 residues. Germline V gene lookup returns CDR1 SGHRS and CDR2 YFSETQ. The V end lost 4 bases, the J end lost 8 bases, and 15 bases lay between the germline ends. The CDR3 region has the DNA TGCGCCAGCAGCCAAGGGGCGGGGGTCGGCTACACCTTC. Translation gives CASSQGAGVGYTF.

This sequence joins TRBV30 and TRBJ1-1; unclear D gene. Germline CDR1 GTSNPN, CDR2 SVGIG (reference sequence). The germline V and J ends were trimmed by 4 bases and 0 bases, with 6 bases remaining between them. CDR3 length equals 12 residues. In DNA form, the CDR3 reads TGTGCCTGGATCAGGATGAACACTGAAGCTTTCTTT. Protein: CAWIRMNTEAFF.

This chain uses TRBV6-2 or TRBV6-3 with TRBJ1-5; D gene uncertain. The CDR3 totals 14 residues. Germline V lookup: CDR1 MNHEY, CDR2 SVGEGT. V shed 7 bases and J shed 3 bases, with 13 bases lying between them. CDR3 sequence: CASNPSVVNQPQHF. The CDR3 DNA follows: TGTGCCAGCAATCCGTCAGTAGTCAATCAGCCCCAGCATTTT.

This clonotype was recorded a few times. The V gene is TRBV20-1, the J gene TRBJ1-5; TRBD1 might be the D (5 bases). The ends were cut back, 5 bases at V and 0 bases at J, with 17 bases in the middle. This CDR3 has 16 residues. Germline V gene sequence: CDR1 DFQATT, CDR2 SNEGSKA (reference sequence). CDR3 nucleotides: TGCAGTGCTGGGACTTCCACAATTTATAGCAATCAGCCCCAGCATTTT. Its protein is CSAGTSTIYSNQPQHF.

The CDR3 region is CASSWGSRSEGYTF. In nucleotides, the CDR3 is TGTGCCAGCAGCTGGGGGAGTCGATCCGAAGGCTACACCTTC. The chain has TRBV5-6 and TRBJ1-2; tentatively, D is TRBD1 (5 bases). V shed 3 bases and J shed 8 bases, with 17 bases lying between them. The length of the CDR3 is 14 residues. Germline V gene lookup returns CDR1 SGHDT and CDR2 YYEEEE.